These 30 T cell receptor beta chains came from one sample sequenced in a study of blood T cells in healthy people across ages. A sample-barcoded 5' primer and a J-beta primer mix were used in a second PCR of roughly 7 to 11 cycles. One entry per CDR3 protein results from TCRdb running MiXCR on the 5' RACE reads. The sample records 1.5 million to 2 million distinct CDR3 sequences, roughly 28% being singletons. Sequencing was performed on blood. These receptors all come from a woman aged 30 to 39 in good health.

This chain connects TRBV7-9 to TRBJ2-1; 7 positions agree with TRBD2. V shed 2 bases, J shed 3 bases, and the junction held 7 bases outside the gene matches. Germline CDR1 is SEHNR and CDR2 is FQNEAQ (reference sequence). The CDR3 consists of 16 residues. The CDR3 sequence: CASSLRRLADYNEQFF. The CDR3 bases are TGTGCCAGCAGCTTACGCCGTCTAGCGGACTACAATGAGCAGTTCTTC.

The chain joins TRBV29-1 to TRBJ1-1; tentatively, D is TRBD1 (6 bases). Germline-derived CDR1 and CDR2 are SQVTM and ANQGSEA. V lost 5 bases, J lost 6 bases, and 13 bases lay in between. The CDR3 consists of 12 residues. CDR3 DNA: TGCAGCGTTCAGGGGAGGAAAGCTGAAGCTTTCTTT. Amino acids: CSVQGRKAEAFF.

This clonotype appeared a few times. A read error may account for a junction end that differs from germline. CDR3 bases: TGTGCCAGCACCTTTACGACCAGGGGCACCGGGGCGCTGTTTTTT. Translated, it gives CASTFTTRGTGALFF. This chain uses TRBV7-6 with TRBJ2-2; the D gene is possibly TRBD1 (6 bases). The CDR3 extends over 15 amino acids. The germline V gene has CDR1 SGHVS and CDR2 FNYEAQ.

This clonotype was seen a handful of times. The V call is TRBV28, the J call TRBJ2-6; D remains unclear. The germline V and J ends were trimmed by 7 bases and 4 bases, with 8 bases remaining between them. The V gene's germline CDR1 is MDHEN and CDR2 SYDVKM. This CDR3 region has 13 residues. The CDR3 DNA reads TGTGCCAGCAACCCCCCAGGGGCCAACGTCCTGACTTTC. Residues: CASNPPGANVLTF.

This clonotype was seen more than once but under ten times. The V gene is TRBV25-1, the J gene TRBJ2-6; D is unclear. Germline V gene sequence: CDR1 MGHDK, CDR2 SYGVNS. The CDR3 has 14 residues. V shed 8 bases and J shed 2 bases, with 10 bases lying between them. CDR3 amino acids: CASQFGAGANVLTF. In DNA form, the CDR3 reads TGTGCCAGCCAATTTGGCGCTGGGGCCAACGTCCTGACTTTC.

As regards this clonotype: A much larger clone differs by one base, so this may be a read error. This rearrangement joins TRBV29-1 to TRBJ2-7; D gene uncertain. The CDR3 length is 11 residues. V shed 5 bases and J shed 12 bases, with 17 bases lying between them. From germline, CDR1 is SQVTM and CDR2 ANQGSEA. CDR3 nucleotide sequence: TGCAGCGTTAGTGACCAAGAGACCCCGTACTTC. It encodes CSVSDQETPYF.

This clonotype was counted a few times. This chain links TRBV15 with TRBJ2-3; D perhaps matches TRBD2 (5 bases). Germline V gene sequence: CDR1 LNHNV, CDR2 YYDKDF (reference sequence). The V gene lost 0 bases and the J gene lost 0 bases, with 7 bases spanning the gap. The CDR3 covers 15 residues. The CDR3 DNA is TGTGCCACCAGCAGAGATCCGGGAAGCACAGATACGCAGTATTTT. Translated, it gives CATSRDPGSTDTQYF.

This clonotype turned up a few times. The rearrangement uses TRBV27 and TRBJ1-2, with a tentative D call TRBD1 (5 bases). Between the trimmed V and J ends, which lost 5 bases and 1 base, there was a span of 17 bases. The CDR3 extends over 16 amino acids. CDR1 is MNHEY, CDR2 SMNVEV, per germline (reference sequence). The CDR3 region has the DNA TGTGCCAGCAGTCCAGGGACCGCGACTTTTAACTATGGCTACACCTTC. Its protein is CASSPGTATFNYGYTF.

V usage is TRBV7-9 and J usage is TRBJ2-6; D unresolved. This CDR3 comprises 16 residues. CDR1 and CDR2 (germline): SEHNR, FQNEAQ (reference sequence). Trimming took 4 bases from V and 4 from J, leaving 14 bases between them. The CDR3 is CASSYVLLAGANVLTF. As DNA, the CDR3 is TGTGCCAGCAGCTACGTTCTCCTGGCCGGGGCCAACGTCCTGACTTTC.

Comment on this clonotype: A much larger clone differs by one base, so this may be a read error. CDR3 sequence (DNA): TGTGCCAGCAGTACCCATAGCGGCTCCTGCGAGCAGTACTTC. Its translation: CASSTHSGSCEQYF. This chain joins TRBV7-2 and TRBJ2-7, with D perhaps TRBD2 (6 bases). This CDR3 has 14 residues. Germline CDR1 SGHTA, CDR2 FQGNSA.

The chain joins TRBV7-2 to TRBJ1-1; D is uncertain. Deletions cut 3 bases from V and 1 base from J, with 12 bases between. This CDR3 comprises 15 residues. CDR1 SGHTA and CDR2 FQGNSA come from the germline V gene. CDR3 nucleotides: TGTGCCAGCAGCTTTCCCCGGCAAACGAACACTGAAGCTTTCTTT. Its translation: CASSFPRQTNTEAFF.

The chain recombines TRBV6-6 with TRBJ1-1; D not resolved. V lost 2 bases and J lost 11, with 15 bases in between. This CDR3 region has 13 residues. Germline V gives CDR1 MNHNY, CDR2 SVGAGI (reference sequence). DNA for the CDR3: TGTGCCAGCAGTTACCTGAAGACCGGGGTGGCTTTCTTT. Its protein product is CASSYLKTGVAFF.

The sample holds a few counts of this clonotype. The junction shows a germline mismatch at one end, possibly a read error. The chain is built from TRBV6-4 and TRBJ2-1, with 7 bases identical to TRBD1. This CDR3 has 13 amino acids. Germline V CDR1 and CDR2: MRHNA, SNTAGT. DNA of the CDR3: TGTGCCAACAGTGACTTGCAGGGGGTTCGGCAGTTCTTC. Its translation is CANSDLQGVRQFF.

This clonotype was seen a few times. V gene TRBV29-1 combines with J gene TRBJ1-1, with D unclear. CDR1 and CDR2 from the germline V gene are SQVTM and ANQGSEA. CDR3 length equals 13 residues. Trimming pared 5 bases from V and 5 bases from J, leaving 15 bases between. CDR3 sequence: CSVLAAGRTEAFF. In DNA form, the CDR3 reads TGCAGCGTTCTAGCGGCGGGAAGGACTGAAGCTTTCTTT. The full variable domain, in which reference TRBV29-1 and TRBJ1-1 provide the parts outside the CDR3, is SAVISQKPSRDICQRGTSLTIQCQVDSQVTMMFWYRQQPGQSLTLIATANQGSEATYESGFVIDKFPISRPNLTFSTLTVSNMSPEDSSIYLCSVLAAGRTEAFFGQGTRLTVV.

This clonotype turned up a few times. The chain couples TRBV18 to TRBJ2-1, with D unclear. V was cut by 3 bases and J by 3 bases, with 6 bases left in between. CDR3 length equals 13 residues. Germline CDR1 is KGHSH and CDR2 is LQKENI. The CDR3 coding sequence is TGTGCCAGCTCACCTAGAAACTACAATGAGCAGTTCTTC. It codes for CASSPRNYNEQFF.

The chain recombines TRBV6-1 with TRBJ2-2, with D tentatively TRBD1 (6 bases). The CDR3 is made up of 16 amino acids. Germline CDR1 MNHNS, CDR2 SASEGT. The ends were cut back, 4 bases at V and 2 bases at J, with 14 bases in the middle. In DNA form, the CDR3 reads TGTGCCAGCAGTGGCTACAGGGTGACCAACACCGGGGAGCTGTTTTTT. It yields the protein CASSGYRVTNTGELFF.

The rearrangement joins TRBV2 to TRBJ1-1; D is ambiguous. The germline CDR1 and CDR2 sequences are SNHLY and FYNNEI. The germline V and J ends were trimmed by 10 bases and 1 base, with 10 bases remaining between them. This CDR3 has 12 amino acids. The CDR3 bases are TGTGCCACGGGGTCAGGGAACACTGAAGCTTTCTTT. Its protein is CATGSGNTEAFF.

Ten or more counts support this clonotype. V gene TRBV20-1 combines with J gene TRBJ2-1; D unresolved. V lost 1 base and J lost 0, with 13 bases in between. CDR1 is DFQATT, CDR2 SNEGSKA, per germline (reference sequence). This CDR3 is built from 16 residues. This CDR3 reads CSARGPRESSYNEQFF. CDR3 in DNA: TGCAGTGCTAGAGGCCCACGTGAGAGCTCCTACAATGAGCAGTTCTTC.

The chain couples TRBV5-1 to TRBJ2-5; 8 nucleotides line up with TRBD2. The DNA matches TRBJ2-7 better at its end, which makes the J call doubtful. CDR3 length: 15 amino acids. Germline V lookup: CDR1 SGHRS, CDR2 YFSETQ. The CDR3 loop is CASSLEAGGHYEQYF. The CDR3 region has the DNA TGCGCCAGCAGCTTGGAGGCGGGGGGCCACTACGAGCAGTACTTC.

This clonotype was seen more than once but under ten times. The CDR3 DNA reads TGTGCCAGCAGCCACGCAACTACGAACACTGAAGCTTTCTTT. As protein: CASSHATTNTEAFF. The chain employs TRBV7-2 and TRBJ1-1; D unclear. V dropped 5 bases and J dropped 1 base, with 11 bases sitting between them. From germline, CDR1 is SGHTA and CDR2 FQGNSA. This CDR3 is 14 amino acids long. The complete variable domain, with remaining parts taken from reference TRBV7-2 and TRBJ1-1, reads GAGVSQSPSNKVTEKGKDVELRCDPISGHTALYWYRQSLGQGLEFLIYFQGNSAPDKSGLPSDRFSAERTGGSVSTLTIQRTQQEDSAVYLCASSHATTNTEAFFGQGTRLTVV.

The chain links TRBV5-1 to TRBJ2-7, with no clear D. V gave up 4 bases and J gave up 3 bases, with 14 bases separating them. Germline lookup yields CDR1 SGHRS and CDR2 YFSETQ. The CDR3 sequence is 14 residues long. CDR3: CASSVGSPNYEQYF. DNA of the CDR3: TGCGCCAGCAGCGTAGGGTCACCAAACTACGAGCAGTACTTC.

The chain carries TRBV7-9 and TRBJ2-1; 14 bases are a match to TRBD2. The CDR3 has 17 residues. With V trimmed by 2 bases and J by 10 bases, 10 bases remained unmatched. Germline V gene sequence: CDR1 SEHNR, CDR2 FQNEAQ (reference sequence). The CDR3 loop reads CASSLKGLAGGENEQFF. CDR3 sequence (DNA): TGTGCCAGCAGCTTAAAAGGACTAGCGGGGGGTGAGAACGAGCAGTTCTTC.

In its sample, this clonotype was seen a few times. The chain carries TRBV7-2 and TRBJ2-7; possibly TRBD2 for D (6 bases). V shed 5 bases and J shed 3 bases, with 17 bases lying between them. CDR1 and CDR2 from the germline V gene are SGHTA and FQGNSA. The CDR3 consists of 15 residues. The CDR3 DNA reads as TGTGCCAGCAGCCCGCGGGACTTGAATAACTACGAGCAGTACTTC. This codes for CASSPRDLNNYEQYF.

Note on this clonotype: This may be a read error, as it is one base from a much larger clone. The chain couples TRBV9 to TRBJ1-4, with D unresolved. CDR1 and CDR2 (germline): SGDLS, YYNGEE. Trimming took 3 bases from V and 7 from J, leaving 10 bases between them. The CDR3 has 13 amino acids. CDR3 coding DNA: TGTGCCAGCAGCGGATTATCTAGTGAAAAACTGTTTTTT. This encodes CASSGLSSEKLFF.

V and J are TRBV4-3 and TRBJ2-5; tentative D call: TRBD2 (6 bases). Germline assignment: CDR1 LGHNA and CDR2 YSLEER. CDR3 length: 13 residues. The ends were cut back, 3 bases at V and 5 bases at J, with 10 bases in the middle. CDR3 amino acids: CASSHGGEETQYF. In DNA form, the CDR3 reads TGCGCCAGCAGCCACGGAGGGGAGGAGACCCAGTACTTC.

V usage is TRBV4-2 and J usage is TRBJ1-5; 8 bases fit TRBD1. CDR1 LGHNA and CDR2 YNFKEQ come from the germline V gene. The CDR3 length is 17 residues. V was clipped by 1 base and J by 6 bases; unmatched bases: 11. The CDR3 DNA reads as TGTGCCAGCAGCCAAGGCTTCTCAGGGGGCGAGATTCAGCCCCAGCATTTT. Its translation: CASSQGFSGGEIQPQHF.

This clonotype was observed a handful of times. The chain employs TRBV12-3 or TRBV12-4 and TRBJ2-4; no clear D gene. With 6 bases removed from V and 2 bases from J, the gap between germline ends came to 20 bases. The CDR3 has 17 amino acids. CDR3 protein: CASSQAGGRIPKNIQYF. In DNA, the CDR3 is TGTGCCAGCAGCCAGGCTGGTGGCCGGATCCCCAAAAACATTCAGTACTTC.

This clonotype was seen a handful of times. The V and J genes are TRBV5-1 and TRBJ1-1, with D perhaps TRBD1 (5 bases). The ends were cut back, 3 bases at V and 3 bases at J, with 9 bases in the middle. The CDR3 length is 13 residues. Germline lookup yields CDR1 SGHRS and CDR2 YFSETQ. CDR3 sequence reads: CASSSWGDTEAFF. CDR3 sequence (DNA): TGCGCCAGCAGCTCCTGGGGCGACACTGAAGCTTTCTTT.

This clonotype was picked up a small number of times. The chain couples TRBV10-3 to TRBJ2-7, with 13 bases identical to TRBD2. CDR3 size: 18 residues. V was pared by 10 bases and J by 0 bases, with 15 bases of the junction left unmatched. Germline V gives CDR1 ENHRY, CDR2 SYGVKD. CDR3 in DNA: TGTGCCACCGGAGAAGGGGGACTAGCGGGACTCAGCTCCTACGAGCAGTACTTC. Encoded protein: CATGEGGLAGLSSYEQYF.

In this sample, this clonotype turned up many times. The J gene is TRBJ2-4, the V gene TRBV20-1; D possibly corresponds to TRBD2 (5 bases). CDR1 and CDR2 (germline): DFQATT, SNEGSKA (reference sequence). Trimming left V 6 bases short and J 3 bases short, with 12 bases between. This CDR3 has 13 residues. CDR3 coding DNA: TGCAGTGCGCCCGGAGCGGTCAAAAACATTCAGTACTTC. Encoded protein: CSAPGAVKNIQYF.